The entry that follows covers one T cell receptor beta chain sequence. In the study's own analysis: Amplified reference gene primers provided the basis for estimating nucleated cell counts. Using immunoSEQ multiplex PCR, the repertoire was profiled, and TCRdb retains in-frame clones only, with some absent. V and J calls and clone size come straight from that table; D and trimming were deduced from the DNA. Of roughly 200,000 clones in the sample, approximately 85% are singletons; the top ten hold roughly 9.7%. Deletions cut 4 bases from V and 3 bases from J, with 16 bases between. The germline V gene has CDR1 MGHRA and CDR2 YSYEKL. This CDR3 has 15 amino acids. These data are taken from a study of blood T cell repertoires in COVID-19.

Source material: peripheral blood. The chain links TRBV4-1 to TRBJ2-7; a possible D gene is TRBD1 (6 bases). The clonotype comes from a human donor with active or convalescent COVID-19. The donor label of this sample is uncertain. The CDR3 loop reads CASSPSSGVVYEQYF. CDR3 nucleotides: TGCGCCAGCAGCCCATCCTCAGGGGTGGTCTACGAGCAGTACTTC.